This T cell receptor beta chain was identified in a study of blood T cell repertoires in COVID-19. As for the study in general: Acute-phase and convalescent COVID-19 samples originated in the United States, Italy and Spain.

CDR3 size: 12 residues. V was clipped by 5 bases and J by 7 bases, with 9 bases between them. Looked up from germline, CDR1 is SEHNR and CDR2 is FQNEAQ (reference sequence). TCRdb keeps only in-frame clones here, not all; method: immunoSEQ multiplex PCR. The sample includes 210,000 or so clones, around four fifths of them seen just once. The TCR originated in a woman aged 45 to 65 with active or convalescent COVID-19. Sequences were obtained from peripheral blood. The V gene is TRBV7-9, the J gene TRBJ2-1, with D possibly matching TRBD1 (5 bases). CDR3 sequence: CASSLKGNEQFF. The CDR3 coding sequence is TGTGCCAGCAGCCTAAAGGGGAATGAGCAGTTCTTC. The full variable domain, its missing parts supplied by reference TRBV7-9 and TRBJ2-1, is DTGVSQNPRHKITKRGQNVTFRCDPISEHNRLYWYRQTLGQGPEFLTYFQNEAQLEKSRLLSDRFSAERPKGSFSTLEIQRTEQGDSAMYLCASSLKGNEQFFGPGTRLTVL.